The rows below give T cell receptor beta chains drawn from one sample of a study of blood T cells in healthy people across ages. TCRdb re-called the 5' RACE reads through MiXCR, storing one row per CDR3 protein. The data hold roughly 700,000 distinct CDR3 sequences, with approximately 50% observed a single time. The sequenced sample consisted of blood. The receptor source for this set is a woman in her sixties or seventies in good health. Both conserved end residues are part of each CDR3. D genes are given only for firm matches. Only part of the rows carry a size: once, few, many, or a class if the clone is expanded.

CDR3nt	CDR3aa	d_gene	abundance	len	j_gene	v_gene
TGTGCCACCAGTGGCGCGTCCCTGCGGAATGAGCAGTTCTTC	CATSGASLRNEQFF	-	few	14	TRBJ2-1	TRBV24-1
TGTGCCAGCAGCATGGGACAGGGGCCCTACGAGCAGTACTTC	CASSMGQGPYEQYF	TRBD1	-	14	TRBJ2-7	TRBV7-2
TGCGCCAGCAGCGGATCGGGACTAGCGGGACCCAATGAGCAGTTCTTC	CASSGSGLAGPNEQFF	TRBD2	-	16	TRBJ2-1	TRBV5-1
TGCGCCAGCAGCTTGGTGGTAGCGGGGAGCGGTACGCAGTATTTT	CASSLVVAGSGTQYF	TRBD2	once	15	TRBJ2-3	TRBV5-1
TGCAGTGCTAGTTGGCGAGACAATGAGCAGTACTTC	CSASWRDNEQYF	-	few	12	TRBJ2-7	TRBV20-1
TGTGCCAGCAGCTTTGAGGACAGCTCCTACAATGAGCAGTTCTTC	CASSFEDSSYNEQFF	-	-	15	TRBJ2-1	TRBV5-5
TGTGCCAGCTCACCGAGCAGGGAAAACCGTCCCGGAAAACTGTTTTTT	CASSPSRENRPGKLFF	-	few	16	TRBJ1-4	TRBV18
TGCAGTGCAGGGCGGGCCCCCTACGAGCAGTACTTC	CSAGRAPYEQYF	-	few	12	TRBJ2-7	TRBV20-1
TGTGCCAGCAGCTTATCCTGGAAAGAGACCCAGTACTTC	CASSLSWKETQYF	-	-	13	TRBJ2-5	TRBV11-2
TGCGCCAGCAGCCAACCGGGACAGGGGTTCTACGAGCAGTACTTC	CASSQPGQGFYEQYF	TRBD1	-	15	TRBJ2-7	TRBV4-1
TGTGCCAGCTCACCTGGGGACGTCGCCTACACCTTC	CASSPGDVAYTF	-	-	12	TRBJ1-2	TRBV18
TGTGCCAGCAGCCCGACAGGGCAGAGGGAGACCCAGTACTTC	CASSPTGQRETQYF	TRBD1	-	14	TRBJ2-5	TRBV18
TGCGCCAGCAGGACTAGCGGCTACGAGCAGTACTTC	CASRTSGYEQYF	TRBD2	many	12	TRBJ2-7	TRBV5-1
TGTGCCAGCAGTGAACAGAGCTCTGGGGCCAACGTCCTGACTTTC	CASSEQSSGANVLTF	-	once	15	TRBJ2-6	TRBV2
TGTGCCAGCAGCGGCCCAAAGGGCCAGGAGCAGTACTTC	CASSGPKGQEQYF	-	-	13	TRBJ2-5	TRBV9
TGCAGTGCTAGATCTAGCCTCACAGATACGCAGTATTTT	CSARSSLTDTQYF	-	-	13	TRBJ2-3	TRBV20-1
TGTGCCAGCAACTGGACAGGAGTCGACGAGCAGTACTTC	CASNWTGVDEQYF	TRBD1	once	13	TRBJ2-7	TRBV7-2
TGTGCCAGCTCACCGGCGGGCCTACAATTTAATGGCTACACCTTC	CASSPAGLQFNGYTF	-	-	15	TRBJ1-2	TRBV18
TGCATCTGTTTCGGGACAGGGAAGGGGAACACTGAAGCTTTCTTT	CICFGTGKGNTEAFF	TRBD1	-	15	TRBJ1-1	TRBV29-1
TGTGCCAGCAGCTTAAGATTCGGGGGCCTAGCGGTTAATGAGCAGTACTTC	CASSLRFGGLAVNEQYF	-	-	17	TRBJ2-7	TRBV11-2
TGTGCCAGCAGCTTTTGGGGGAGTGTCGGTCAGCCCCAGCATTTT	CASSFWGSVGQPQHF	-	-	15	TRBJ1-5	TRBV5-5
TGCAGCGTTGGTCATCGACAGACGGTCGCCTACGGGCAGTACTTC	CSVGHRQTVAYGQYF	-	once	15	TRBJ2-7	TRBV29-1
TGCGCCAGCCACAGTGGTGGGATCACAGATACGCAGTATTTT	CASHSGGITDTQYF	-	-	14	TRBJ2-3	TRBV5-1
TGCGCCAGCAGCCAAGCCTTAACTAGCGGCAGCACAGATACGCAGTATTTT	CASSQALTSGSTDTQYF	TRBD2	few	17	TRBJ2-3	TRBV4-3
TGTGCCACCAGTCCAGCAGGGGTCTACGAGCAGTACTTC	CATSPAGVYEQYF	-	-	13	TRBJ2-7	TRBV24-1